This TCR beta chain came from a study of identical twins. Study-wide points: Whereas memory repertoires showed no such difference, abundant cord blood beta clonotypes carried fewer insertions.

Comments on this clonotype: The antigen is unknown.

All donors comprised healthy Caucasians. cDNA molecules carried unique molecular identifiers, and template switching added a universal primer site. TCRdb independently ran MiXCR on the 5' RACE reads; one entry per CDR3 protein. The repertoire includes some 900,000 distinct CDR3 sequences, about 12% of them detected once, and about 1.6% sits in the top ten. These data were also filed under a second study, of yellow fever vaccine responses in identical twins.

The sequence was collected from a woman aged 18-29 years in good health. Material for sequencing was PBMCs.

The CDR3 DNA follows: TGTGCCAGCAGCGACCCTTCAGGGGGTAGCACAGATACGCAGTATTTT. Its protein is CASSDPSGGSTDTQYF. The chain links TRBV7-9 to TRBJ2-3; the match to TRBD1 covers 7 bases. This CDR3 has 16 amino acids. The ends lost 5 bases at V and 0 bases at J; junction bases unmatched: 8. Germline lookup yields CDR1 SEHNR and CDR2 FQNEAQ (reference sequence).